This T cell receptor (beta chain) stems from a study of blood T cell repertoires in COVID-19. Resolution of symptoms, clearance, or two negative PCRs was present in recovered Cohort 3 donors. Trimming cost V 3 bases and J 6 bases, with 16 bases left between them. The CDR3 has 15 residues. The V gene's germline CDR1 is SGDLS and CDR2 YYNGEE. Sequencing used immunoSEQ multiplex PCR; TCRdb keeps in-frame clones, though not all of them. The table has about 180,000 clones, approximately 89% seen once. The chain has TRBV9 and TRBJ1-5; unclear D gene. Sequenced sample: PBMCs or T cells enriched from blood (not recorded which). The receptor was isolated from a man aged 35-49 years who had recovered from COVID-19. The CDR3 here is CASSEDGDLTQPQHF. CDR3 in DNA: TGTGCCAGCAGCGAAGACGGGGATCTAACTCAGCCCCAGCATTTT.